The 15 T cell receptor beta chains below all came from one sample that was sequenced in a study of shared clonotypes between healthy human individuals. Naive CD8 cells were CD45RO-negative, positively selected for CCR7, excluding terminally differentiated effector memory CD45RA+ cells. Repertoires were generated with immunoSEQ multiplex PCR, while TCRdb's copy carries only in-frame clones and drops some. The profile shows millions of clones, roughly 94% of them singletons. Material: naive CD8+ T cells sorted from blood. All receptors derive from a man in his late teens or twenties in good health.

V gene TRBV10-2 combines with J gene TRBJ2-7; 8 bases agree with TRBD1. There are 14 residues in the CDR3. The J segment lost 1 base and the V segment lost 4 bases, leaving 3 bases of the junction unmatched. CDR1 and CDR2 (germline): WSHSY, SAAADI. The CDR3 here is CASSGQGRSYEQYF. CDR3 sequence (DNA): TGCGCCAGCAGTGGACAGGGGAGGTCCTACGAGCAGTACTTC.

The chain carries TRBV7-9 and TRBJ1-1; D not certain. The V gene lost 4 bases and the J gene lost 2 bases, with 5 bases spanning the gap. The CDR3 loop spans 12 amino acids. Germline values: CDR1 SEHNR, CDR2 FQNEAQ (reference sequence). This CDR3 is CASSWINTEAFF. The CDR3 nucleotides are TGTGCCAGCAGCTGGATTAACACTGAAGCTTTCTTT.

The V call is TRBV9, the J call TRBJ2-5, with D possibly being TRBD1 (5 bases). Germline V gives CDR1 SGDLS, CDR2 YYNGEE. The CDR3 loop spans 15 amino acids. V lost 0 bases to trimming and J lost 10 bases, with 19 bases between them. CDR3 sequence (DNA): TGTGCCAGCAGCGTAGGGGGCGAGACAGCCCGTGGCCAGTACTTC. This gives the protein CASSVGGETARGQYF.

The chain is built from TRBV7-3 and TRBJ2-7; possibly TRBD1 for D (5 bases). Germline loops: CDR1 SGHTA, CDR2 FQGTGA. The CDR3 consists of 15 residues. V was pared by 2 bases and J by 0 bases, with 11 bases between. CDR3 DNA sequence: TGTGCCAGCAGCTTAGGGCAGGGTCCCTCCTACGAGCAGTACTTC. It encodes CASSLGQGPSYEQYF.

The CDR3 nucleotides are TGCAGTGCTATTAGCGTCGGCATTCAGTACTTC. Amino acid sequence: CSAISVGIQYF. The genes are TRBV20-1 and TRBJ2-4; D is perhaps TRBD2 (5 bases). The CDR3 sequence is 11 residues long. CDR1 is DFQATT and CDR2 is SNEGSKA in the germline V gene (reference sequence). V lost 4 bases, J lost 9 bases, and 10 bases lay in between.

CDR3 protein: CAISESWGLINEQFF. CDR3 nucleotides: TGTGCCATCAGTGAGTCCTGGGGGCTTATCAATGAGCAGTTCTTC. This chain joins TRBV10-3 and TRBJ2-1, with D tentatively TRBD1 (6 bases). The ends were cut back, 0 bases at V and 6 bases at J, with 12 bases in the middle. The CDR3 has 15 amino acids. CDR1 and CDR2 (germline): ENHRY, SYGVKD.

The chain employs TRBV13 and TRBJ1-4; possible D gene TRBD1, 5 bases. The germline V gene encodes CDR1 PRHDT and CDR2 FYEKMQ (reference sequence). The germline V and J ends were trimmed by 5 bases and 8 bases, with 18 bases remaining between them. The CDR3 covers 15 residues. The CDR3 nucleotides are TGTGCCAGCAGCGATACTGGTAACCAGGGCGAAAAACTGTTTTTT. Translation gives CASSDTGNQGEKLFF.

The rearrangement links TRBV19 to TRBJ1-1; D not certain. Trimming took off 0 bases at V and 8 bases at J, with 13 bases between the two ends. There are 14 residues in the CDR3. The germline CDR1 and CDR2 sequences are LNHDA and SQIVND (reference sequence). CDR3 DNA sequence: TGTGCCAGTAGTATAGATCCAACAGCCCCAGAAGCTTTCTTT. This translates into CASSIDPTAPEAFF.

The chain is built from TRBV7-9 and TRBJ2-5; tentatively, D is TRBD2 (6 bases). Germline-derived CDR1 and CDR2 are SEHNR and FQNEAQ (reference sequence). V was trimmed by 5 bases and J by 0 bases, leaving 10 bases between them. CDR3 length: 14 amino acids. CDR3 sequence (DNA): TGTGCCAGCAGCCCTCGGGGGTACCAAGAGACCCAGTACTTC. It encodes CASSPRGYQETQYF.

The CDR3 sequence is CASSELSSRGPGLLFF. CDR3 bases: TGTGCCAGCAGTGAACTTTCTTCCCGGGGCCCGGGTCTCCTGTTTTTT. This chain uses TRBV27 with TRBJ2-2, with D perhaps matching TRBD1 or TRBD2 (5 bases each). The CDR3 runs 16 residues. Between the trimmed V and J ends, which lost 5 bases and 14 bases, there was a span of 27 bases. The germline gives CDR1 MNHEY, CDR2 SMNVEV (reference sequence).

The table lists this clone with a count of one. This chain connects TRBV13 to TRBJ2-1, with no clear D. Germline CDR1 reads PRHDT; CDR2 reads FYEKMQ (reference sequence). The CDR3 contains 11 residues. Trimming shortened V by 4 bases and J by 10 bases, and 8 bases separated the two germline ends. CDR3 in amino acids: CASSSLREQFF. The CDR3 coding sequence is TGTGCCAGCAGCTCGTTGAGGGAGCAGTTCTTC.

The chain combines TRBV2 with TRBJ2-6; D remains ambiguous. The CDR3 sequence is 17 residues long. Per germline, CDR1 SNHLY and CDR2 FYNNEI. V was cut by 3 bases and J by 0 bases, with 12 bases left in between. Here the CDR3 DNA reads TGTGCCAGCAGTGAGGTCGTCGGTTACTCTGGGGCCAACGTCCTGACTTTC. It codes for CASSEVVGYSGANVLTF.

The chain has TRBV6-6 and TRBJ2-7, with D possibly matching TRBD2 (5 bases). In germline, CDR1 is MNHNY, CDR2 SVGAGI (reference sequence). This CDR3 has 12 residues. The ends were cut back, 4 bases at V and 5 bases at J, with 9 bases in the middle. In DNA form, the CDR3 reads TGTGCCAGCAGTTGGCTAGCAGACGAGCAGTACTTC. Residues: CASSWLADEQYF.

This chain uses TRBV29-1 with TRBJ1-2; TRBD1 matches 7 bases. The V gene's germline CDR1 is SQVTM and CDR2 ANQGSEA. The length of the CDR3 is 15 residues. Trimming cost V 7 bases and J 3 bases; bases outside gene matches: 14. CDR3 DNA sequence: TGCAGCGCCTCGGCGGAGGGGGCGGGGGACTATGGCTACACCTTC. Its translation is CSASAEGAGDYGYTF.

DNA of the CDR3: TGTGCCAGCAGCTTAGTGGGGGTCCTGAACACTGAAGCTTTCTTT. Translation: CASSLVGVLNTEAFF. The chain is built from TRBV7-9 and TRBJ1-1; maybe TRBD1 (5 bases). V shed 1 base and J shed 0 bases, with 9 bases lying between them. This CDR3 is built from 15 residues. Germline V gene lookup returns CDR1 SEHNR and CDR2 FQNEAQ (reference sequence).